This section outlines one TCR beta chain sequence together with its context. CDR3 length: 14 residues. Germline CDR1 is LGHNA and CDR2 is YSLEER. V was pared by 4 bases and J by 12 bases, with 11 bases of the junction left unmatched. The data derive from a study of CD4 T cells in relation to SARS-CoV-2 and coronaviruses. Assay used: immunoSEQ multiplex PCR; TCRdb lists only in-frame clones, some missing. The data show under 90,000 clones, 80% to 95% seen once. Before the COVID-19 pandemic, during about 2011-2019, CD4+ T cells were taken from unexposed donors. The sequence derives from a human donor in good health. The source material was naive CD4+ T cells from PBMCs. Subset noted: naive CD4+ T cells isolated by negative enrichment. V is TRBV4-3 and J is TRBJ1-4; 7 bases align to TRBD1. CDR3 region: CASSPGTDSTELFF. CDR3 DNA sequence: TGCGCCAGCAGCCCCGGGACAGACTCTACGGAACTGTTTTTT.